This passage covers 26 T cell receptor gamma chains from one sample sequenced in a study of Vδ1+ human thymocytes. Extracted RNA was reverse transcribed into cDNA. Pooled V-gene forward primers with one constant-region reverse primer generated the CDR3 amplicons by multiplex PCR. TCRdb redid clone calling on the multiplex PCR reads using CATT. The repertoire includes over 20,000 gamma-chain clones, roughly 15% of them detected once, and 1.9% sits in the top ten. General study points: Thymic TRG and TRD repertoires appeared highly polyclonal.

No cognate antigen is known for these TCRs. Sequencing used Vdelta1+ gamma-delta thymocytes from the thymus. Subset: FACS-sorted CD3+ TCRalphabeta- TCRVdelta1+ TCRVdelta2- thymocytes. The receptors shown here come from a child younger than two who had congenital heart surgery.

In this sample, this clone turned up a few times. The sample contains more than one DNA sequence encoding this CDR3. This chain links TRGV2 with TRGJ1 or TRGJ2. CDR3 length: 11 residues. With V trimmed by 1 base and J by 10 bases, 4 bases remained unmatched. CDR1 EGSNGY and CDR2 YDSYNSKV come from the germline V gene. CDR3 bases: TGTGCCACCTGGGACGGTTCAAAGAAACTCTTT. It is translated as CATWDGSKKLF.

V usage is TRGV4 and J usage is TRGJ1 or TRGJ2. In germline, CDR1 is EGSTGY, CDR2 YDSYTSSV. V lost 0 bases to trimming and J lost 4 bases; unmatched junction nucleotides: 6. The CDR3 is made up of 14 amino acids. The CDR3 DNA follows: TGTGCCACCTGGGATGGGCTGAGATATTATAAGAAACTCTTT. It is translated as CATWDGLRYYKKLF.

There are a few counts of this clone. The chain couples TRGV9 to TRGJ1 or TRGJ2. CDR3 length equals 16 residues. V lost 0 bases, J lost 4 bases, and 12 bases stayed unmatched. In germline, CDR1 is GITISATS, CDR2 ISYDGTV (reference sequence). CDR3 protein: CALWEVPYSSYYKKLF. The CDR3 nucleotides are TGTGCCTTGTGGGAGGTGCCATACTCCTCATATTATAAGAAACTCTTT.

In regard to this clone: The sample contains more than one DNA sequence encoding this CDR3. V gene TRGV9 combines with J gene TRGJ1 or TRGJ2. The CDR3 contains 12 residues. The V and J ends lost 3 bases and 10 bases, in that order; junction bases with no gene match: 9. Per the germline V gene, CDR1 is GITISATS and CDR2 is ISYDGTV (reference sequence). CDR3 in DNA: TGTGCCTTGTGGGAGTGCTGCGTGAAGAAACTCTTT. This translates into CALWECCVKKLF.

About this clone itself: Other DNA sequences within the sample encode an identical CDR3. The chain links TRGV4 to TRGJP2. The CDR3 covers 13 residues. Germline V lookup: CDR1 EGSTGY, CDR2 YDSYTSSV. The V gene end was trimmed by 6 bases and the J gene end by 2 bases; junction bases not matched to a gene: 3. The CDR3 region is CATWISSDWIKTF. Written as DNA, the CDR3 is TGTGCCACCTGGATCAGTAGTGATTGGATCAAGACGTTT.

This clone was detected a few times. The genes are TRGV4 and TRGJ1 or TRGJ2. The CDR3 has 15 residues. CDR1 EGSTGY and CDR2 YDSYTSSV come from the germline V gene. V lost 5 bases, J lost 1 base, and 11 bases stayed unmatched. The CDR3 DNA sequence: TGTGCCACCTGGGGGATCGGGGTTAATTATTATAAGAAACTCTTT. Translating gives CATWGIGVNYYKKLF.

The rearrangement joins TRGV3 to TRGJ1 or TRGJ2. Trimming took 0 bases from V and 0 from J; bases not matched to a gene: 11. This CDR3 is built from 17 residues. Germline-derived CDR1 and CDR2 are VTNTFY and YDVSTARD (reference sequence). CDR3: CATWDRPPYSNYYKKLF. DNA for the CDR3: TGTGCCACCTGGGACAGGCCCCCGTATTCGAATTATTATAAGAAACTCTTT.

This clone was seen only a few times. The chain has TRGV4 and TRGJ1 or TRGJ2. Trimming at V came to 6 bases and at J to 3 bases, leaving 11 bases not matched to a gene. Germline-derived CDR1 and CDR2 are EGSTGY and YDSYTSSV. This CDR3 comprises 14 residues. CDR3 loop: CATWNCTLYYKKLF. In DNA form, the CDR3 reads TGTGCCACCTGGAATTGTACCCTTTATTATAAGAAACTCTTT.

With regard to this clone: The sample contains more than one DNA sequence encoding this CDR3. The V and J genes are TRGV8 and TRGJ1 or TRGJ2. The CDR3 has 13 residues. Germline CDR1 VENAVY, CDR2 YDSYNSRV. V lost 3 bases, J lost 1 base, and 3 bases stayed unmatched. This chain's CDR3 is CATWDPNYYKKLF. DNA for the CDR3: TGTGCCACCTGGGATCCCAATTATTATAAGAAACTCTTT.

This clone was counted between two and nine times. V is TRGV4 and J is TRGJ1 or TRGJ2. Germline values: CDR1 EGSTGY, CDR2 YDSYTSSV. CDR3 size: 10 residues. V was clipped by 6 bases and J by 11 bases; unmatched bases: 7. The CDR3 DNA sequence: TGTGCCACCTGGAATAGGGAGAAACTCTTT. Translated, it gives CATWNREKLF.

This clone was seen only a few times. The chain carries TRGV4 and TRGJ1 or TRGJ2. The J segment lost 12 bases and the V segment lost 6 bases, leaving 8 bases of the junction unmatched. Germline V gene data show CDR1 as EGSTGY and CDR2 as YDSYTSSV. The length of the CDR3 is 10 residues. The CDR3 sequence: CATWKFGKLF. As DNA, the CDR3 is TGTGCCACCTGGAAATTCGGGAAACTCTTT.

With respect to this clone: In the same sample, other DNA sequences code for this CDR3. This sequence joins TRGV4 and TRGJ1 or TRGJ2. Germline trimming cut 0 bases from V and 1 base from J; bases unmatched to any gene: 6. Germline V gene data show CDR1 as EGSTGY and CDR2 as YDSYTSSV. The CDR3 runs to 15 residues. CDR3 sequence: CATWDGPRNYYKKLF. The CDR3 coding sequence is TGTGCCACCTGGGATGGGCCTCGAAATTATTATAAGAAACTCTTT.

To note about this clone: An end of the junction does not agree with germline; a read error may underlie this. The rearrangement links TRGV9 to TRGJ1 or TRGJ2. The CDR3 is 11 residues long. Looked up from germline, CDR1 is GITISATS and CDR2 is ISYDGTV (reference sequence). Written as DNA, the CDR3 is TGTGCCTTGTGGGATTGTTATAAGGAACTCTTT. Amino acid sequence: CALWDCYKELF.

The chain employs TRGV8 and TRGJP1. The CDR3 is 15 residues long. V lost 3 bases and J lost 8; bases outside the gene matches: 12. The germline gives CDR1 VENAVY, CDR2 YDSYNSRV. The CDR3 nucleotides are TGTGCCACCTGGGATCATAACTTTCGGGGTTGGTTCAAGATATTT. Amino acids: CATWDHNFRGWFKIF.

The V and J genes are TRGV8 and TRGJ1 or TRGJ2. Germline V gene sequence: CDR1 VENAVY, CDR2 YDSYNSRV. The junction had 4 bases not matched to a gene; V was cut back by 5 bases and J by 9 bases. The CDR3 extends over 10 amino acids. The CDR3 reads CATWAVKKLF. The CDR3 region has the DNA TGTGCCACCTGGGCCGTTAAGAAACTCTTT.

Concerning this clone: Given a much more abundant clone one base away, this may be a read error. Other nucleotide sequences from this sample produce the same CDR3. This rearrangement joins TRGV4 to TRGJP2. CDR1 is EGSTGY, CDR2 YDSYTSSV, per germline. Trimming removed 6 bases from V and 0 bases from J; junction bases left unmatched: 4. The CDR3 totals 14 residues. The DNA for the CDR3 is TGTGCCACCTGGAACGATAGTAGTGATTGGATCAAGACGTTT. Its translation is CATWNDSSDWIKTF.

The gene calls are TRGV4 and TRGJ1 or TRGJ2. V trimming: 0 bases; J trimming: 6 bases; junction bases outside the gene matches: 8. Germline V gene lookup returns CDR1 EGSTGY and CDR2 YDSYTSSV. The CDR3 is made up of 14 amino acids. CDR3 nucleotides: TGTGCCACCTGGGATGGGCTAAGGTCTTATAAGAAACTCTTT. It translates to CATWDGLRSYKKLF.

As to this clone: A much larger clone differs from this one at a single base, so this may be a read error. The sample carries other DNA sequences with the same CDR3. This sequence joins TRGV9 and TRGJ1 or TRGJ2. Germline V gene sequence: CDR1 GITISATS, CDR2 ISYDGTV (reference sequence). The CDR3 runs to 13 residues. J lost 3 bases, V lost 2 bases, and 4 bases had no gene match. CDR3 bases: TGTGCCTTGTGGGAGGGGCGTTATTATAAGAAACTCTTT. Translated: CALWEGRYYKKLF.

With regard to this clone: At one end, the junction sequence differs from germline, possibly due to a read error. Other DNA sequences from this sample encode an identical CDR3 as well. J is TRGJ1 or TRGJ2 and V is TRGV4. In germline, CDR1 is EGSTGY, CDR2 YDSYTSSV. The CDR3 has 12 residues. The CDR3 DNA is TGTGCCACCTGGAATGGGCCGGGTAAGAAACTCTTT. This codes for CATWNGPGKKLF.

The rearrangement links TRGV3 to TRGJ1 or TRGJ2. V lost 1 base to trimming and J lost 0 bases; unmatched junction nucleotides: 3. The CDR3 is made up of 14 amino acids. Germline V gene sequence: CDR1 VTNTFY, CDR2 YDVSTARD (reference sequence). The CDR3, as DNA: TGTGCCACCTGGGACAGATGGAATTATTATAAGAAACTCTTT. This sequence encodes CATWDRWNYYKKLF.

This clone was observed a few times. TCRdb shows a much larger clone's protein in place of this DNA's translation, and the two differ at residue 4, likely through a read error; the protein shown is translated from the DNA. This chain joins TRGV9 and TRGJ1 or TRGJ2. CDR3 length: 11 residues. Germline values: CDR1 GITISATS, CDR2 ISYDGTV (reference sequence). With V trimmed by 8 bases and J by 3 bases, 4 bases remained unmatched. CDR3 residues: CALSVYYKKLF. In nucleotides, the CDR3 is TGTGCCTTGTCGGTTTATTATAAGAAACTCTTT.

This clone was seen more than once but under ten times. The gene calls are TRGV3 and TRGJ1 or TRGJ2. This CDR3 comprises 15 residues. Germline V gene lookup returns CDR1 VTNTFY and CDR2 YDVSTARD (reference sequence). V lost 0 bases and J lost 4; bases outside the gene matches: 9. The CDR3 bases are TGTGCCACCTGGGACAGGCCGCGACACTATTATAAGAAACTCTTT. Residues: CATWDRPRHYYKKLF.

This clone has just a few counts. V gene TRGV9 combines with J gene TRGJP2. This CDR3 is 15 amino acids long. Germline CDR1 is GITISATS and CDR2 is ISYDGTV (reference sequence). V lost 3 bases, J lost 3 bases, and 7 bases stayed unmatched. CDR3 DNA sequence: TGTGCCTTGTGGGAGTTGTGGGGTAGTGATTGGATCAAGACGTTT. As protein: CALWELWGSDWIKTF.

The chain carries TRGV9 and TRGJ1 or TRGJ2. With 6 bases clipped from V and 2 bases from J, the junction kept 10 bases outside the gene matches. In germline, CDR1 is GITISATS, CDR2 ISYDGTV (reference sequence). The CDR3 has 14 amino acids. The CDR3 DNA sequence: TGTGCCTTGTGGCCCCACTTGGATTATTATAAGAAACTCTTT. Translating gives CALWPHLDYYKKLF.

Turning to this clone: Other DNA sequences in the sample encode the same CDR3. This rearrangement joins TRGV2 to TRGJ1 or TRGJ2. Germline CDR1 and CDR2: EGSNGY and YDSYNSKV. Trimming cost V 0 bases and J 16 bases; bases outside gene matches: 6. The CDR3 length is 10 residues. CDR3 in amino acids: CATWDGPGLF. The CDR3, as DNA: TGTGCCACCTGGGACGGGCCGGGTCTCTTT.

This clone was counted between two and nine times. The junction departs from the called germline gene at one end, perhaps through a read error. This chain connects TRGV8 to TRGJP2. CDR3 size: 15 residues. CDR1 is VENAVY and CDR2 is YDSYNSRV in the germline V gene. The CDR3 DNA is TGCGCCACCTGGGCCAGGGCCCGTAGTGATTGGATCAAGACGTTT. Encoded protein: CATWARARSDWIKTF.